The sequence of this TCR beta chain was determined in a study of blood T cell repertoires in COVID-19. On the study more broadly: PBMCs, B-cell-depleted T cells, or T cells provided the cDNA or gDNA that made up the material.

During active infection, Seattle patients enrolled and were then monitored through disease. Study processing details: For nucleated cells, counts were estimated from reference gene primer amplification. Repertoires were generated with immunoSEQ multiplex PCR, while TCRdb's copy carries only in-frame clones and drops some. V and J calls and clone size follow that table, whereas D and trimming were derived from the DNA. The sample includes about 64,000 clones, 88% of them seen just once. Only one count was recorded for this clone. This CDR3 is built from 15 residues. CDR1 and CDR2 (germline): MDHEN, SYDVKM. V lost 5 bases, J lost 8 bases, and 16 bases lay in between.

Sequencing was carried out using peripheral blood. The receptor was isolated from a woman aged 60-70 years with COVID-19, enrolled during active disease. This sequence joins TRBV28 and TRBJ1-6, with a tentative D call TRBD1 (5 bases). CDR3 in DNA: TGTGCCAGCAGTGAGGTGGTTTTACAGGATTCACCCCTCCACTTT. This encodes CASSEVVLQDSPLHF.